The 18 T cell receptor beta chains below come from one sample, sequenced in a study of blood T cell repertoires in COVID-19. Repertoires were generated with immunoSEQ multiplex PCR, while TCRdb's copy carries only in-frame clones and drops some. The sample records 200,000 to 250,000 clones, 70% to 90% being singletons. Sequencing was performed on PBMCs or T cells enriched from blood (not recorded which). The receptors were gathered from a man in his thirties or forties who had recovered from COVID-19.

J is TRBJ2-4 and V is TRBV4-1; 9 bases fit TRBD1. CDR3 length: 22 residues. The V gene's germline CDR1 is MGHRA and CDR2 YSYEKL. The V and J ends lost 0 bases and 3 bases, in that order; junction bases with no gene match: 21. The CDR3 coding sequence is TGCGCCAGCAGCCAAGATCCCCACAAAGACAGGGGGGGGTTTTTTGTCAAAAACATTCAGTACTTC. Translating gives CASSQDPHKDRGGFFVKNIQYF.

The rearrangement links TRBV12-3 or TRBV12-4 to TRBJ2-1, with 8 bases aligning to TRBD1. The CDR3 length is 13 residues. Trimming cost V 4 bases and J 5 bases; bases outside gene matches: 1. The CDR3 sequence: CASSSTGDNEQFF. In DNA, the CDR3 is TGTGCCAGCAGTTCGACAGGGGACAATGAGCAGTTCTTC.

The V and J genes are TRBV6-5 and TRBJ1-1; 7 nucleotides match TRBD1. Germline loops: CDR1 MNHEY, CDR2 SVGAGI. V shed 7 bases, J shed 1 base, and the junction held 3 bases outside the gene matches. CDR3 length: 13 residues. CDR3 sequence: CASMRQGNTEAFF. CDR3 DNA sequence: TGTGCCAGCATGAGACAGGGGAACACTGAAGCTTTCTTT.

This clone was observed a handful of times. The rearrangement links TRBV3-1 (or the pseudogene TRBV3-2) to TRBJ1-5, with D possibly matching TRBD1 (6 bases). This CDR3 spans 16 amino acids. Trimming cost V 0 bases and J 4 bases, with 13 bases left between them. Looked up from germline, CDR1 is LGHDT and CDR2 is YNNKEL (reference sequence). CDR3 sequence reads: CASSQDRLGTNQPQHF. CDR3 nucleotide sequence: TGTGCCAGCAGCCAAGATCGGTTAGGGACAAATCAGCCCCAGCATTTT.

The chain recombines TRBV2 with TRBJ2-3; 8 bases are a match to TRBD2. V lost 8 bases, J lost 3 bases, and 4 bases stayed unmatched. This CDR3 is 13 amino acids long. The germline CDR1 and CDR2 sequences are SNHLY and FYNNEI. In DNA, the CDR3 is TGTGCCAGCGGTAGCGGGGTGACAGATACGCAGTATTTT. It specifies CASGSGVTDTQYF.

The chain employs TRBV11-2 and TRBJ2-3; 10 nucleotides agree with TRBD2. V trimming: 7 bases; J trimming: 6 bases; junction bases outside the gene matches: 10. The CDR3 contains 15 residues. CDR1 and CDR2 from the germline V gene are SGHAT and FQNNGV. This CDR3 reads CASNIAGGARDTQYF. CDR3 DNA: TGTGCCAGCAACATAGCGGGAGGTGCCAGGGATACGCAGTATTTT.

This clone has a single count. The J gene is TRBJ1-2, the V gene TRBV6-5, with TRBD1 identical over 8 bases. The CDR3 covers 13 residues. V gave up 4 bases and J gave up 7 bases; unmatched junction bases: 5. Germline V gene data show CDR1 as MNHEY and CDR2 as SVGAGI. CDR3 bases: TGTGCCAGCAGTTCTACAGGGGGAGGTGGCTACACCTTC. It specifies CASSSTGGGGYTF.

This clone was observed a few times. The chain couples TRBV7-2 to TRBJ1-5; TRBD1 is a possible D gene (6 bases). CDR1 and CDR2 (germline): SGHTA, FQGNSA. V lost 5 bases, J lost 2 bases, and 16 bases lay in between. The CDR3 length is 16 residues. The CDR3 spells CASSPVSSGGNQPQHF. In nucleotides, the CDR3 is TGTGCCAGCAGCCCCGTATCCTCAGGGGGCAATCAGCCCCAGCATTTT.

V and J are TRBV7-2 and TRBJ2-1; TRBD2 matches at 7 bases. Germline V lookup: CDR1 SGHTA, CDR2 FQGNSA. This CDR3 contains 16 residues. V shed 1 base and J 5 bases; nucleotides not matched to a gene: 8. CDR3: CASSLVGRGINNEQFF. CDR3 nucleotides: TGTGCCAGCAGCTTAGTGGGGCGGGGGATAAACAATGAGCAGTTCTTC.

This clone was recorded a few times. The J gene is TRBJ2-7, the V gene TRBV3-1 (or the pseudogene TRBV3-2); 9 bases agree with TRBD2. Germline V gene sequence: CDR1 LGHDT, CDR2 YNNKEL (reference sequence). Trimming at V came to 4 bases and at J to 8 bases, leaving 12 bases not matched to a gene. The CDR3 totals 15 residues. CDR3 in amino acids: CASSPGTSQFGQQYF. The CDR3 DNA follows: TGTGCCAGCAGCCCGGGGACTAGCCAATTCGGCCAGCAGTACTTC.

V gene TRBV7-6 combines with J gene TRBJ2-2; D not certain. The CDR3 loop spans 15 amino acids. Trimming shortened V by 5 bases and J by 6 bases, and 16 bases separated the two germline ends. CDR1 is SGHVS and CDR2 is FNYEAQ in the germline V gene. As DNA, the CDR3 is TGTGCCAGCAGCCCGCAGAACCTAGTACCCGGGGAGCTGTTTTTT. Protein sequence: CASSPQNLVPGELFF.

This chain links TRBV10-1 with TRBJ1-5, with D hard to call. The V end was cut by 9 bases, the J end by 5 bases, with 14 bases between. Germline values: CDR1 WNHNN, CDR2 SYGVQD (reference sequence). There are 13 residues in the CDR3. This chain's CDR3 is CARTPHSYQPQHF. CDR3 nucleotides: TGCGCCAGGACACCGCATTCGTATCAGCCCCAGCATTTT.

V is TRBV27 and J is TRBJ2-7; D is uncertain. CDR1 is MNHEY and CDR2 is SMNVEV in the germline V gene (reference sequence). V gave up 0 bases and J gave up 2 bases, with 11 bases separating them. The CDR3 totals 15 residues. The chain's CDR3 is CASSLSPVSAYEQYF. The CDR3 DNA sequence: TGTGCCAGCAGTTTATCCCCTGTTTCAGCCTACGAGCAGTACTTC.

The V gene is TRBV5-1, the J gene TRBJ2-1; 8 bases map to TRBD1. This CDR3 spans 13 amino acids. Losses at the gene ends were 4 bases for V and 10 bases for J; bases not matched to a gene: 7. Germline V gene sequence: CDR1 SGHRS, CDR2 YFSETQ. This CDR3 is CASSPTDRGEQFF. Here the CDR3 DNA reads TGCGCCAGCAGCCCGACTGACAGGGGCGAGCAGTTCTTC.

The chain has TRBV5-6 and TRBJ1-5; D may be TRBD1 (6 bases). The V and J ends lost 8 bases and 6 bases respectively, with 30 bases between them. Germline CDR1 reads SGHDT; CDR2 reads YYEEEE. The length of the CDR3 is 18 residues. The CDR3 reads CARDVKGQRGIGTQPQHF. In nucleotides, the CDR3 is TGTGCCAGGGACGTTAAGGGACAAAGAGGAATAGGCACTCAGCCCCAGCATTTT. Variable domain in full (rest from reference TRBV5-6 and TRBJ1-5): DAGVTQSPTHLIKTRGQQVTLRCSPKSGHDTVSWYQQALGQGPQFIFQYYEEEERQRGNFPDRFSGHQFPNYSSELNVNALLLGDSALYLCARDVKGQRGIGTQPQHFGDGTRLSIL.

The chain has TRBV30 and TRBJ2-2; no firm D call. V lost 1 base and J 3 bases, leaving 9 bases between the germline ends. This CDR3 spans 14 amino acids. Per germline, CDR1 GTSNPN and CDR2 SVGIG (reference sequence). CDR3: CAWSGVSYTGELFF. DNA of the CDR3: TGTGCCTGGAGTGGTGTTAGCTACACCGGGGAGCTGTTTTTT.

The CDR3 nucleotides are TGTGCCAGCAGTTCCTCTTCCGCTTTTCCTCCCCGCGGGAGAGGGTCCTCCCCTTACAATGAGCAGTTCTTC. Translation: CASSSSSAFPPRGRGSSPYNEQFF. The chain combines TRBV28 with TRBJ2-1; 7 bases match TRBD2. V lost 4 bases to trimming and J lost 4 bases; unmatched junction nucleotides: 34. Germline CDR1 and CDR2: MDHEN and SYDVKM. CDR3 length equals 24 residues.

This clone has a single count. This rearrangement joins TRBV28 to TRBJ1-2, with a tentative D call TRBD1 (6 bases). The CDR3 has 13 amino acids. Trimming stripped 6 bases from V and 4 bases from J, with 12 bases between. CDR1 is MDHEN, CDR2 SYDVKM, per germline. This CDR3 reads CASRTGHPYGYTF. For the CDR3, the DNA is TGTGCCAGCAGGACGGGACATCCCTATGGCTACACCTTC.